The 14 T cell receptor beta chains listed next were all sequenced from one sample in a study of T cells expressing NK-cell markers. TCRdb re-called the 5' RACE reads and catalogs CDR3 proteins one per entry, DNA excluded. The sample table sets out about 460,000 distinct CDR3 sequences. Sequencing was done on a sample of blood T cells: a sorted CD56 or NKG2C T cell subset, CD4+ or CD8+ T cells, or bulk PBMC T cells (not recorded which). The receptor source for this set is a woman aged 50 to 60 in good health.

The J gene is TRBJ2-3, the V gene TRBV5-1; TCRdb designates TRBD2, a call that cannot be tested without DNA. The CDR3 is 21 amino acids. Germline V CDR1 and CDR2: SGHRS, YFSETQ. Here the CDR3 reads CASRLSSSGLAGFPSTDTQYF.

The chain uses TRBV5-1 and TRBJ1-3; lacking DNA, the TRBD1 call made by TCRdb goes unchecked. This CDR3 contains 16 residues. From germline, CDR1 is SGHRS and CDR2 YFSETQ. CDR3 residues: CASSLTRQGSGNTIYF.

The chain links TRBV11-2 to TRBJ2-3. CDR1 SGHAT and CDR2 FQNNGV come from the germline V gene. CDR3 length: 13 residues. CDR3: CATYRPLTDTQYF.

The chain's CDR3 is CASVGVRGERVGGAGELFF. The genes are TRBV6-1 and TRBJ2-2; TCRdb names TRBD2, which stays unverified in the absence of DNA. Germline CDR1 and CDR2: MNHNS and SASEGT. The CDR3 has 19 amino acids.

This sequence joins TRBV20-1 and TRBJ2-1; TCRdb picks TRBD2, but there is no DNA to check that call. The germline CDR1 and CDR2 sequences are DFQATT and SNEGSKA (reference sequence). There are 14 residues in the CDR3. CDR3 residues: CSAKPGGSYNEQFF.

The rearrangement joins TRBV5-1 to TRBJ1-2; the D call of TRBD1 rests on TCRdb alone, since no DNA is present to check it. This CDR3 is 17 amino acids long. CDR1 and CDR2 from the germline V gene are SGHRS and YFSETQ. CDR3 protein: CASSLAAGATMNYGYTF.

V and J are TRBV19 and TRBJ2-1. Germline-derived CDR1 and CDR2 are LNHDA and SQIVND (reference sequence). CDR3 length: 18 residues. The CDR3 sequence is CASSIGMMGDATYNEQFF.

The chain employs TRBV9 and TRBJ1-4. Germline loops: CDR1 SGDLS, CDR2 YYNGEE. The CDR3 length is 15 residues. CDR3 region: CASSLYQGGGEKLFF. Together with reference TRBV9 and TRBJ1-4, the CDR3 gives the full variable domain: DSGVTQTPKHLITATGQRVTLRCSPRSGDLSVYWYQQSLDQGLQFLIQYYNGEERAKGNILERFSAQQFPDLHSELNLSSLELGDSALYFCASSLYQGGGEKLFFGSGTQLSVL.

Here the CDR3 reads CASSPRGGRETQYF. This chain joins TRBV9 and TRBJ2-5; TCRdb outputs TRBD1, but without DNA this stays unchecked. Germline V gene lookup returns CDR1 SGDLS and CDR2 YYNGEE. The CDR3 is 14 residues long.

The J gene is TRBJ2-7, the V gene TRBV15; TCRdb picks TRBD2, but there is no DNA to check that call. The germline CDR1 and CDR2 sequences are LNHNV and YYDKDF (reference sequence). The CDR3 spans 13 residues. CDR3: CATEASGSYEQYF.

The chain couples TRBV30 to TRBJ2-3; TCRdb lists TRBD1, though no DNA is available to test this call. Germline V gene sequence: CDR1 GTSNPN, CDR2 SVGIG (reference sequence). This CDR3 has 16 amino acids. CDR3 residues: CAWSIGGAWGPDTQYF.

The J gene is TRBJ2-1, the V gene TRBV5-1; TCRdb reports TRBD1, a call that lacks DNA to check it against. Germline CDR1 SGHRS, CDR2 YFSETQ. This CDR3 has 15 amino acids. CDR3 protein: CASSQATGSGNEQFF.

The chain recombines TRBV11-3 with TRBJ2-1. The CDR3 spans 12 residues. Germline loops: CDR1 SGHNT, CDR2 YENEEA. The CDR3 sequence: CASGSSYNEQFF.

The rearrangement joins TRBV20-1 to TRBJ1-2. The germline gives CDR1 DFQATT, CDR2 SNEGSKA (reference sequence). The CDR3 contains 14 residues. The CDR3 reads CSAVVTVSNYGYTF.